This section outlines one T cell receptor (beta chain) sequence together with its context. The sample is drawn from a study of blood T cell repertoires in COVID-19. Overall study: Donors in the United States, Italy and Spain gave samples during acute or convalescent COVID-19. The analysed material was cDNA or gDNA that came from T cells, B-cell-depleted T cells, or PBMCs.

As processed by the authors: Estimates of nucleated cell counts were drawn from the amplification of reference gene primers. The data were produced by immunoSEQ multiplex PCR, yet TCRdb's version contains in-frame clones alone and is incomplete. For V, J and clone size, that table is used; D and trimming come from the DNA. The sample includes fewer than 60,000 clones, roughly 87% of them seen just once. There are 14 residues in the CDR3. CDR1 is LGHDT and CDR2 is YNNKEL in the germline V gene (reference sequence). V lost 1 base and J lost 11, with 17 bases in between. The sample consisted of peripheral blood. The clonotype was recovered from a human donor with acute or convalescent COVID-19. The donor label of this sample is uncertain. The chain employs TRBV3-1 (or the pseudogene TRBV3-2) and TRBJ1-1; the D gene is possibly TRBD1 (6 bases). CDR3 sequence (DNA): TGTGCCAGCAGCCAAGGGACAGTAACACGAGGGGCTTTCTTT. Translated: CASSQGTVTRGAFF.